The rows below give T cell receptor beta chains drawn from one sample of a study of blood T cells in healthy people across ages. Each CDR3 protein gets one entry after TCRdb re-called the 5' RACE reads with MiXCR. Of roughly 720,000 distinct CDR3 sequences detected, around half appear once; the ten largest clones hold 41%. Specimen: blood. The receptors derive from a man aged 80 or over in good health. The CDR3 runs from the conserved cysteine through the conserved F or W. The order of the fields is V gene, J gene, clone size, D gene, CDR3 DNA, CDR3 protein. A D gene is named only where the DNA matches it firmly. Only some rows state a clone size, as once, few, many or a class for expanded clones.

>TRBV5-6|TRBJ1-2|.|.
TGTGCCAGCAGAGAACAGGGAAGGGATCGAGGCTACACCTTC
CASREQGRDRGYTF
>TRBV6-6|TRBJ2-7|.|.
TGTGCCAGCAGTTACTCAAGTAGCGAGCAGTACTTC
CASSYSSSEQYF
>TRBV7-2|TRBJ2-5|few|.
TGTGCCAGCAGCTGGGGACTCGGGGCGCTTAGGTGGACCCAGTACTTC
CASSWGLGALRWTQYF
>TRBV5-1|TRBJ2-7|.|TRBD2
TGCGCCAGCAGCTTGGGAGGACTAGTGCAGTCGGTCGAGCAGTACTTC
CASSLGGLVQSVEQYF
>TRBV5-6|TRBJ2-7|.|TRBD1
TGTGCCAGCAGCTCGTTGGACAGGGGGAACGACGAGCAGTACTTC
CASSSLDRGNDEQYF
>TRBV4-1|TRBJ2-1|.|TRBD2
TGCGCCAGCAGCCAAGATCGGGCCGAAGCGGGAAGACCCAATGAGCAGTTCTTC
CASSQDRAEAGRPNEQFF
>TRBV7-9|TRBJ2-4|.|TRBD1
TGTACCAGCAGCTTAGTTGGGACAGGGCGGATCAAAAACATTCAGTACTTC
CTSSLVGTGRIKNIQYF
>TRBV7-2|TRBJ2-7|few|.
TGTGCCAGCAGCCCGTCCGGGACGGACTCCTACGAGCAGTACTTC
CASSPSGTDSYEQYF
>TRBV20-1|TRBJ2-3|.|TRBD2
TGCAGTGCTAGGGTGGCCAGGACTAGCGGGAAGACCCCCATGCATGATACGCAGTATTTT
CSARVARTSGKTPMHDTQYF
>TRBV12-3/TRBV12-4|TRBJ1-6|.|TRBD1
TGTGCCAGCAGTTTAGGGCAGGGGGGGACTTCACCCCTCCACTTT
CASSLGQGGTSPLHF
>TRBV29-1|TRBJ2-7|few|TRBD2
TGCAGCGTTGCACAGCTAGCGGGAGTCCACGAGCAGTACTTC
CSVAQLAGVHEQYF
>TRBV20-1|TRBJ1-1|.|.
TGCAGTGCTAGGGTGGAGAACACTGAAGCTTTCTTT
CSARVENTEAFF
>TRBV24-1|TRBJ2-4|.|.
TGTGCCACCAGTGATCCCGGTAAGGCCAAAAACATTCAGTACTTC
CATSDPGKAKNIQYF
>TRBV28|TRBJ2-1|once|.
TGTGCCAGCAGTTCCCCAGGCCCCGGCGGCGGGCCAGGCCACAATGAGCAGTTCTTC
CASSSPGPGGGPGHNEQFF
>TRBV28|TRBJ2-7|.|.
TGTGCCACCCCTGATGGCGGGCCTCGAGACTACGAGCAGTACTTC
CATPDGGPRDYEQYF
>TRBV24-1|TRBJ2-1|.|.
TGTGCCACCAGTGATCGAAGCGGCTTAGGCAATGAGCAGTTCTTC
CATSDRSGLGNEQFF
>TRBV12-3/TRBV12-4|TRBJ2-5|.|.
TGTGCCAGCATGGCGACCTCGACAGCTCAAGAGACCCAGTACTTC
CASMATSTAQETQYF
>TRBV20-1|TRBJ2-7|.|.
TGCAGTGCCCCCCGATCACAGGGAGATACTTACGAGCAGTACTTC
CSAPRSQGDTYEQYF
>TRBV20-1|TRBJ2-5|once|TRBD2
TGCAGTGCTCCGGGACTAAAGGAGACCCAGTACTTC
CSAPGLKETQYF
>TRBV5-5|TRBJ2-1|.|.
TGTGCCAGTCTGGGGGGAGCCTCCTACAATGAGCAGTTCTTC
CASLGGASYNEQFF
>TRBV9|TRBJ1-6|few|TRBD1
TGTGCCAGCAGTGGAGAGGGACAGGGGGCTCGGTCACCCCTCCACTTT
CASSGEGQGARSPLHF
>TRBV27|TRBJ2-6|.|.
TGTGCCAGCAGTTTATTTGTCGTCCCCGGGGCCAACTTCCTGACTTTC
CASSLFVVPGANFLTF
>TRBV7-3|TRBJ2-1|.|TRBD2
TGTGCCAGCAGCTTAAGGGCGGGAGAACGGGTAAATGAGCAGTTCTTC
CASSLRAGERVNEQFF
>TRBV20-1|TRBJ2-1|.|TRBD2
TGCAGTGCTAGGGGGACTAGCGGGGCCCAAGTTGAGCAGTTCTTC
CSARGTSGAQVEQFF
>TRBV29-1|TRBJ2-3|.|.
TGCAGCGTCCCGGGACGGTTTGTACGGGAGCGAACAGATACGCAGTATTTT
CSVPGRFVRERTDTQYF
>TRBV20-1|TRBJ2-2|.|.
TGCAGTGCTAGAAAGGGTACTCTTAACACCGGGGAGCTGTTTTTT
CSARKGTLNTGELFF
>TRBV3-1|TRBJ2-1|.|.
TGTGCCAGCAGCCGCCGGGAGCTACCCTACAATGAGCAGTTCTTC
CASSRRELPYNEQFF
>TRBV6-1|TRBJ2-4|few|TRBD2
TGTGCCAGCAGTGATGGCGGGGGAGGCTACATTCAGTACTTC
CASSDGGGGYIQYF
>TRBV7-9|TRBJ2-5|.|.
TGTGCCAGCAGCTTAGCCCTAGGGGGGACGGAGACCCAGTACTTC
CASSLALGGTETQYF
>TRBV18|TRBJ2-3|.|TRBD1
TGTGCCAGCTCACCGGAGACAGGGGCCACCGAGACGCAGTATTTT
CASSPETGATETQYF
>TRBV3-1|TRBJ2-1|.|TRBD2
TGTGCCAGCAGTCTAGGGCTAGCGGGAGGACACAATGAGCAGTTCTTC
CASSLGLAGGHNEQFF
>TRBV27|TRBJ1-5|.|TRBD1
TGTGCCAGCAGTTTAAGTGGGACAGGGGGCAGTAGCAATCAGCCCCAGCATTTT
CASSLSGTGGSSNQPQHF
>TRBV11-2|TRBJ1-5|.|TRBD1
TGTGCCAGCAGCCTAACAGGGGGCCGCATCAATCAGCCCCAGCATTTT
CASSLTGGRINQPQHF
>TRBV5-1|TRBJ2-1|.|TRBD2
TGCGCCAGCAGCTTGGGTACTAGCGGGACCCCGGGTGAGCAGTTCTTC
CASSLGTSGTPGEQFF
>TRBV20-1|TRBJ1-5|.|.
TGCAGTGCTAGAGATCAACAGGGAGGAAGACAGCCCCAGCATTTT
CSARDQQGGRQPQHF